This T cell receptor beta chain is drawn from a study of T cells after yellow fever vaccination. The study's findings and limits: Most primary-vaccination clones reappeared after the booster (around 95% CD4, 75% to 90% CD8). The secondary response peaked faster, at day 5 versus 15, but was weaker.

This clonotype was observed a few times. Its target is not known. The CDR3 loop spans 16 amino acids. Per germline, CDR1 SQVTM and CDR2 ANQGSEA. Trimming took 7 bases from V and 3 from J; bases not matched to a gene: 12. TCRdb independently ran MiXCR on the 5' RACE reads; one entry per CDR3 protein. The sample has 620,000 or so distinct CDR3 sequences, about 15% seen once. Sequencing used PBMCs, obtained 5 to 6 days after the first yellow fever vaccination. The rearrangement links TRBV29-1 to TRBJ2-6; 7 nucleotides align to TRBD1. This receptor was identified in a man between 18 and 29 years old who received the YFV17D yellow fever vaccine. CDR3: CSAGDRVGGGANVLTF. DNA for the CDR3: TGCAGCGCAGGCGACAGGGTAGGCGGTGGGGCCAACGTCCTGACTTTC. Full variable domain (missing parts from reference TRBV29-1 and TRBJ2-6): SAVISQKPSRDICQRGTSLTIQCQVDSQVTMMFWYRQQPGQSLTLIATANQGSEATYESGFVIDKFPISRPNLTFSTLTVSNMSPEDSSIYLCSAGDRVGGGANVLTFGAGSRLTVL.